The 3 T cell receptor beta chains below all came from one sample that was sequenced in a study of CD8 T cells in ankylosing spondylitis. The antigens of these receptors remain unknown. Using its own MiXCR run on the 5' RACE reads, TCRdb lists one record per CDR3 protein. The profile shows fewer than 500,000 distinct CDR3 sequences, under 25% of them singletons. The study's findings and limits: Eight highly homologous variants made up a TCR beta motif, and this motif appeared characteristic of ankylosing spondylitis blood.

Sequencing input: blood, either unsorted or a sorted T cell fraction (not recorded which). These receptors were obtained from a male donor with ankylosing spondylitis.

This clonotype turned up a few times. The rearrangement joins TRBV5-1 to TRBJ2-3; D is unresolved. Per the germline V gene, CDR1 is SGHRS and CDR2 is YFSETQ. The V and J ends lost 4 bases and 6 bases respectively, with 12 bases between them. This CDR3 comprises 13 residues. The CDR3 is CASSSAAADTQYF. CDR3 nucleotides: TGCGCCAGCAGCAGTGCGGCCGCGGATACGCAGTATTTT.

In this sample, this clonotype turned up a few times. The rearrangement joins TRBV20-1 to TRBJ2-5; 7 bases match TRBD2. The CDR3 has 15 residues. CDR1 and CDR2 (germline): DFQATT, SNEGSKA (reference sequence). The CDR3 DNA follows: TGCAGCATCAGTTATTGGGGAGGGAACCAAGAGACCCAGTACTTC. Protein sequence: CSISYWGGNQETQYF.

V gene TRBV9 combines with J gene TRBJ2-5; TRBD1 aligns across 9 bases. This CDR3 is 15 amino acids long. The trim removed 4 bases at V and 3 bases at J, leaving 7 bases unmatched. The germline gives CDR1 SGDLS, CDR2 YYNGEE. The CDR3 here is CASSYRQGVEETQYF. The CDR3 nucleotides are TGTGCCAGCAGCTATAGACAGGGGGTGGAAGAGACCCAGTACTTC.